These 11 T cell receptor beta chains share one sample of origin, sequenced in a study of cytomegalovirus exposure and HLA in healthy donors. This PCR relied on a set of 60 Vbeta primers and 13 Jbeta primers. Using immunoSEQ multiplex PCR, the repertoire was profiled, and TCRdb retains in-frame clones only, with some absent. There are approximately 170,000 clones in the sample; around 80% occur only once, and approximately 2.4% lies in the top ten. Input material: PBMCs. Receptors originate from a male donor in good health and CMV-seronegative.

The J gene is TRBJ2-7, the V gene TRBV11-2, with a possible D match to TRBD2 (6 bases). The V end was cut by 0 bases, the J end by 6 bases, with 15 bases between. Germline V gene sequence: CDR1 SGHAT, CDR2 FQNNGV. The length of the CDR3 is 15 residues. The CDR3 bases are TGTGCCAGCAGCTTAGAGGGGAGGTCCGGGGGCGAGCAGTACTTC. Its protein product is CASSLEGRSGGEQYF.

The chain recombines TRBV11-2 with TRBJ2-1, with 7 bases lining up with TRBD1. J lost 1 base, V lost 5 bases, and 5 bases had no gene match. The CDR3 consists of 15 residues. Germline V gene sequence: CDR1 SGHAT, CDR2 FQNNGV. CDR3 nucleotides: TGTGCCAGCAGCGGGACAGACCCTTCCTACAATGAGCAGTTCTTC. Its translation: CASSGTDPSYNEQFF.

The chain combines TRBV6-6 with TRBJ2-5; 8 bases map to TRBD2. There are 14 residues in the CDR3. V lost 2 bases to trimming and J lost 1 base; unmatched junction nucleotides: 0. Germline V lookup: CDR1 MNHNY, CDR2 SVGAGI (reference sequence). As DNA, the CDR3 is TGTGCCAGCAGTTACACTAGCGGCCAAGAGACCCAGTACTTC. Protein sequence: CASSYTSGQETQYF.

CDR3 protein: CASNRQGLTDTQYF. The CDR3 DNA reads TGTGCCAGTAACCGCCAGGGCCTCACAGATACGCAGTATTTT. The rearrangement links TRBV19 to TRBJ2-3, with D maybe TRBD1 (5 bases). This CDR3 is 14 amino acids long. Germline V gives CDR1 LNHDA, CDR2 SQIVND (reference sequence). V lost 7 bases and J lost 2, with 13 bases in between.

The V gene is TRBV28, the J gene TRBJ2-3, with D hard to call. Germline assignment: CDR1 MDHEN and CDR2 SYDVKM. The CDR3 is 11 residues long. Trimming shortened V by 5 bases and J by 6 bases, and 6 bases separated the two germline ends. In nucleotides, the CDR3 is TGTGCCAGCAGTATAGTGGATACGCAGTATTTT. It codes for CASSIVDTQYF.

This clone was seen once. The genes are TRBV6-5 and TRBJ2-7; TRBD1 is a possible D gene (6 bases). Trimming cost V 6 bases and J 3 bases, with 15 bases left between them. Germline V gene sequence: CDR1 MNHEY, CDR2 SVGAGI. This CDR3 spans 14 amino acids. The CDR3 bases are TGTGCCAGCAGAGGGGTCGGACAGATCTACGAGCAGTACTTC. Translation gives CASRGVGQIYEQYF.

V usage is TRBV18 and J usage is TRBJ1-4; 10 nucleotides line up with TRBD1. Germline CDR1 is KGHSH and CDR2 is LQKENI. The CDR3 runs to 16 residues. Trimming removed 3 bases from V and 2 bases from J; junction bases left unmatched: 3. CDR3 bases: TGTGCCAGCTCACCTGCGACAGGGGGCACTAATGAAAAACTGTTTTTT. This codes for CASSPATGGTNEKLFF.

This chain links TRBV4-3 with TRBJ2-1; 8 bases are a match to TRBD2. J lost 10 bases, V lost 0 bases, and 11 bases had no gene match. The CDR3 contains 16 residues. CDR1 is LGHNA and CDR2 is YSLEER in the germline V gene. The CDR3 is CASSQDASGGPIEQFF. The CDR3 DNA sequence: TGCGCCAGCAGCCAAGATGCGTCGGGGGGGCCGATCGAGCAGTTCTTC.

In this sample, this clone turned up a few times. The chain carries TRBV6-5 and TRBJ1-6, with D possibly TRBD1 on 6 matching bases. The V and J ends lost 5 bases and 9 bases respectively, with 8 bases between them. This CDR3 has 12 residues. Looked up from germline, CDR1 is MNHEY and CDR2 is SVGAGI. The CDR3 DNA reads TGTGCCAGCAGTCAGGGGCTTTCACCCCTCCACTTT. This encodes CASSQGLSPLHF.

The chain recombines TRBV27 with TRBJ2-7, with D possibly TRBD2 on 5 matching bases. V was pared by 6 bases and J by 1 base, with 10 bases between. Germline CDR1 MNHEY, CDR2 SMNVEV (reference sequence). This CDR3 is built from 13 residues. The CDR3 DNA is TGTGCCAGCAGGGACGAGGGTTCCTACGAGCAGTACTTC. This translates into CASRDEGSYEQYF.

The CDR3 coding sequence is TGTGCCAGCACCCGGGGTCGGACAGGGTTGGATGAAAAACTGTTTTTT. Residues: CASTRGRTGLDEKLFF. The rearrangement links TRBV4-2 to TRBJ1-4; 8 nucleotides agree with TRBD1. The CDR3 loop spans 16 amino acids. CDR1 LGHNA and CDR2 YNFKEQ come from the germline V gene. The J segment lost 6 bases and the V segment lost 7 bases, leaving 13 bases of the junction unmatched.